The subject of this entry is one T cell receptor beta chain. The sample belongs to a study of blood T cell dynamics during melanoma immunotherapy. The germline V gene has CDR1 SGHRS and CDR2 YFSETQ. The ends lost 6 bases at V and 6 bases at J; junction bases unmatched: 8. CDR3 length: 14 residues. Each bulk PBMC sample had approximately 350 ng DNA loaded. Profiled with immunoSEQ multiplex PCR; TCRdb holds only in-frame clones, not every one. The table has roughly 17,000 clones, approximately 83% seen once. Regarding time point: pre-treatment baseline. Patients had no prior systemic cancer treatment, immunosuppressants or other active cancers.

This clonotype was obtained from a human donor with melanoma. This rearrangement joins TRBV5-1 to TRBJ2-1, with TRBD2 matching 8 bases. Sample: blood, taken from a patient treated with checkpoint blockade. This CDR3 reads CASIPSGSINEQFF. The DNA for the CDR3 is TGCGCCAGCATACCTAGCGGGTCCATCAATGAGCAGTTCTTC.